This T cell receptor (beta chain) stems from a study of memory CD8 T cells in hepatitis C reinfection (dated by TCRdb to the late 2010s). Study-level background: Two consecutive HCV infections were spontaneously resolved by three donors, whereas a primary infection was cleared by two donors who then became chronically infected after reinfection. An HCV reinfection was defined as a positive HCV RNA test that came after two negative tests taken at least 60 days apart. Samples for the late or post reinfection period were taken 12 to 24 weeks after reinfection was detected. The study tracked the TCR beta repertoire of virus-specific CD8 T cells longitudinally across an HCV reinfection episode in four to six donors. Between about 2008 and 2013, a handful of reinfection cases with stored pre-reinfection samples were identified. In the reinfection study, participants who had resolved a prior HCV infection were followed every 3 months. Overall results and qualifications from the work: Because the study included only a few donors, definitive conclusions about public clonotypes linked to secondary clearance could not be reached.

For CDR1 and CDR2, the germline V gene lists SGHDN and FVKESK. V lost 3 bases and J lost 5 bases, and the count of bases not matched to a germline gene is 9. The CDR3, cysteine through phenylalanine, is 17 amino acids long. The retained sequence is limited to the CDR3, 51 bases, with the frame set at the first base. The sample's time point, from its label and the paper: late/post reinfection, 12 to 24 weeks after detection. The sorted cells were sequenced directly ex vivo, without any in vitro expansion ahead of TCR sequencing. The donors, who were people who inject drugs, were enrolled in the Montreal Acute Hepatitis C Cohort Study (HEPCO) in Canada. As controls, total naive CD8 T cells were sorted as viable CD3+ CD8+ CD45RO- cells from two donors at all three reinfection time points. Before sorting, cryopreserved peripheral blood mononuclear cells were thawed and used as the source for purifying CD8 T cells. CD8 T cells were enriched by negative selection with the MACS CD8+ T cell Isolation Kit. A BD FACSAria II sorter with FACSDiva software was used for cell sorting, and FlowJo was used for data analysis.

Receptors were amplified or captured by the immunoSEQ multiplex PCR assay. Genomic DNA was extracted from the sorted cells, and the TCR beta V, D and J regions were sequenced using the automated high-throughput method of Adaptive Biotechnologies. CDR3 regions were amplified with a two-step, bias-controlled multiplex PCR. Amplified TCR beta libraries were sequenced on an Illumina instrument. Concerning the study's data processing: Demultiplexed reads were processed to reduce amplification and sequencing bias, and the IMGT database was used to assign CDR3 sequences to gene families. Repertoire data were analyzed with ImmunoSEQ software version 2.0. Clonotype lists were filtered to remove out-of-frame sequences as well as sequences containing stop codons in the CDR3. Clonotypes with a frequency below 0.01% were excluded because such clonotypes corresponded to less than one cell. To get richness, observed richness was divided by input cell number, while evenness came from dividing Shannon entropy by log observed richness. To measure repertoire diversity and how similar the repertoire was between time points, Simpson diversity and Morisita-Horn overlap indices were applied. Clonotypes were grouped as dominant (>1%), sub-dominant (0.5-0.99%), low abundance (0.1-0.49%) or lowest abundance (<0.1%). A germline index was calculated as total CDR3 length minus total nucleotide additions, divided by total CDR3 length. TCRdb limited this immuneACCESS table to in-frame rearrangements with V and J called. A share of clones is missing; checked studies link under half to unresolved V genes, and the rest is unexplained. The V and J calls and clone size come from that table; D and trimming were worked out from the DNA. Counted in this sample were some 46,000 clones; roughly 89% of them appeared once. Roughly 0.7% of the sample is taken by the ten largest.

Of note for this clone: Its antigen remains undetermined. Base quality data are lacking; no much larger clone is found one base away.

In this chain, TRBV14 is recombined with TRBJ2-5; the central 13 bases match TRBD2. Material for sequencing was naive CD8+ T cells sorted from blood. Taken with the paper, the label for cell subset or site translates to: total naive CD8+CD45RO- T cells. The sequence derives from a man aged 18 to 29 with hepatitis C virus infection. The bases read TGTGCCAGCAGCCACGCACTAGCGGGGGGGCCGGGGGAGACCCAGTACTTC. Its product reads: CASSHALAGGPGETQYF.